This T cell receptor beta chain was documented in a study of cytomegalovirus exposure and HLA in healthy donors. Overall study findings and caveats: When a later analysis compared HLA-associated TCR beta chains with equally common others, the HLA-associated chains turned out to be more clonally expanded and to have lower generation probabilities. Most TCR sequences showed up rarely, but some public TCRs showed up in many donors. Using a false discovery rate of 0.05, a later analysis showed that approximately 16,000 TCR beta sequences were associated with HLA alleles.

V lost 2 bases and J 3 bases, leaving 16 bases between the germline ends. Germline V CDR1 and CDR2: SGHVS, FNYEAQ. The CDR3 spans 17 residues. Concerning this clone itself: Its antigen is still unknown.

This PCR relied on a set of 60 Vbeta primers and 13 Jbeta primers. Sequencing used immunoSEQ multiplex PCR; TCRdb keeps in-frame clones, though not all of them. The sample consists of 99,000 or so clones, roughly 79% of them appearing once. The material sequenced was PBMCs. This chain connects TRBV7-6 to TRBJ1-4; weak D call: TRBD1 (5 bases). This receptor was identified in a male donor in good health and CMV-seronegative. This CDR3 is CASSLRLVGGANEKLFF. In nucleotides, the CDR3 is TGTGCCAGCAGCTTAAGGCTTGTGGGGGGTGCTAATGAAAAACTGTTTTTT. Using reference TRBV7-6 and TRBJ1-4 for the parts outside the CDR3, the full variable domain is GAGVSQSPRYKVTKRGQDVALRCDPISGHVSLYWYRQALGQGPEFLTYFNYEAQQDKSGLPNDRFSAERPEGSISTLTIQRTEQRDSAMYRCASSLRLVGGANEKLFFGSGTQLSVL.